The 26 T cell receptor beta chains given below trace back to one sample, sequenced in a study of blood T cell repertoires in COVID-19. Some clones are missing from TCRdb's copy, which holds only in-frame ones; the method was immunoSEQ multiplex PCR. The repertoire holds approximately 340,000 clones, with around 90% as singletons. Sequenced material: peripheral blood. Receptors originate from a man aged 25-45 years with COVID-19, enrolled during active disease.

J is TRBJ1-2 and V is TRBV4-3; 7 nucleotides agree with TRBD1. This CDR3 has 18 residues. Trimming removed 0 bases from V and 4 bases from J; junction bases left unmatched: 14. CDR1 and CDR2 (germline): LGHNA, YSLEER. The CDR3 is CASSQDPHLTGEAYGYTF. In nucleotides, the CDR3 is TGCGCCAGCAGCCAAGACCCGCACTTAACAGGGGAAGCCTATGGCTACACCTTC.

The genes are TRBV2 and TRBJ2-1, with 10 bases aligning to TRBD1. With 3 bases clipped from V and 6 bases from J, the junction kept 2 bases outside the gene matches. Germline V CDR1 and CDR2: SNHLY, FYNNEI. This CDR3 is built from 14 residues. The CDR3 loop reads CASSERQGANEQFF. The CDR3 DNA reads TGTGCCAGCAGTGAGCGACAGGGGGCCAATGAGCAGTTCTTC.

The chain uses TRBV27 and TRBJ1-4; D is unresolved. V was shortened by 7 bases and J by 8 bases, with 17 bases between the two germline ends. The CDR3 contains 14 residues. Germline assignment: CDR1 MNHEY and CDR2 SMNVEV (reference sequence). The chain's CDR3 is CASTDHTAGEKLFF. DNA of the CDR3: TGTGCCAGCACCGACCACACAGCCGGCGAAAAACTGTTTTTT.

This clone was detected only a few times. This sample includes further DNA sequences coding for the same CDR3. The chain employs TRBV29-1 and TRBJ1-1; 9 bases agree with TRBD1. The CDR3 is 12 amino acids. V shed 6 bases, J shed 1 base, and the junction held 0 bases outside the gene matches. From germline, CDR1 is SQVTM and CDR2 ANQGSEA. CDR3 coding DNA: TGCAGCGTGGACAGGGGGAACACTGAAGCTTTCTTT. Its protein is CSVDRGNTEAFF. The full variable domain, its missing parts supplied by reference TRBV29-1 and TRBJ1-1, is SAVISQKPSRDICQRGTSLTIQCQVDSQVTMMFWYRQQPGQSLTLIATANQGSEATYESGFVIDKFPISRPNLTFSTLTVSNMSPEDSSIYLCSVDRGNTEAFFGQGTRLTVV.

The chain couples TRBV28 to TRBJ2-2, with D perhaps matching TRBD2 (6 bases). V lost 7 bases and J 3 bases, leaving 15 bases between the germline ends. This CDR3 spans 15 amino acids. Germline lookup yields CDR1 MDHEN and CDR2 SYDVKM. The CDR3 here is CASNLRDSYTGELFF. CDR3 nucleotide sequence: TGTGCCAGCAACCTGAGGGACTCCTACACCGGGGAGCTGTTTTTT.

This chain uses TRBV5-1 with TRBJ2-3, with D uncertain. Germline V gene data show CDR1 as SGHRS and CDR2 as YFSETQ. This CDR3 contains 13 residues. V lost 2 bases and J lost 5, with 9 bases in between. CDR3 DNA sequence: TGCGCCAGCAGCTTCGCCCGGAGAGATACGCAGTATTTT. Translation: CASSFARRDTQYF. Based on the CDR3 plus reference TRBV5-1 and TRBJ2-3, the full variable domain is KAGVTQTPRYLIKTRGQQVTLSCSPISGHRSVSWYQQTPGQGLQFLFEYFSETQRNKGNFPGRFSGRQFSNSRSEMNVSTLELGDSALYLCASSFARRDTQYFGPGTRLTVL.

The rearrangement links TRBV6-1 to TRBJ1-1; D gene unclear. V was clipped by 0 bases and J by 5 bases, with 10 bases between them. The length of the CDR3 is 14 residues. Germline-derived CDR1 and CDR2 are MNHNS and SASEGT. CDR3 loop: CASSEAQSGTEAFF. CDR3 nucleotide sequence: TGTGCCAGCAGTGAAGCCCAGTCGGGGACTGAAGCTTTCTTT.

The chain has TRBV4-3 and TRBJ2-3; possible D gene TRBD2, 5 bases. The CDR3 is 19 amino acids. V dropped 0 bases and J dropped 4 bases, with 23 bases sitting between them. Germline V gene data show CDR1 as LGHNA and CDR2 as YSLEER. The CDR3 loop reads CASSQDPPLWERRADTQYF. CDR3 coding DNA: TGCGCCAGCAGCCAAGATCCCCCACTATGGGAGCGTCGGGCAGATACGCAGTATTTT.

CDR3 amino acids: CASGLFHPRDRADGYTF. In DNA, the CDR3 is TGTGCTAGTGGTTTGTTCCACCCCCGGGACAGGGCGGATGGCTACACCTTC. The chain uses TRBV12-5 and TRBJ1-2; TRBD1 matches 9 bases. The CDR3 spans 17 residues. CDR1 is LGHNT and CDR2 is FRNRAP in the germline V gene. V was pared by 2 bases and J by 6 bases, with 13 bases of the junction left unmatched.

This sequence joins TRBV30 and TRBJ2-7, with D perhaps TRBD2 (5 bases). Between the trimmed V and J ends, which lost 7 bases and 0 bases, there was a span of 13 bases. The CDR3 contains 13 residues. Per the germline V gene, CDR1 is GTSNPN and CDR2 is SVGIG (reference sequence). The CDR3 loop is CALGKGDSYEQYF. The CDR3 DNA is TGTGCCTTGGGGAAGGGAGACTCCTACGAGCAGTACTTC.

This chain uses TRBV11-2 with TRBJ2-4, with a weak D call TRBD1 (5 bases). V lost 1 base to trimming and J lost 9 bases, with 13 bases between them. Germline CDR1 SGHAT, CDR2 FQNNGV. This CDR3 comprises 14 residues. The CDR3 sequence: CASSLVSGYGIQYF. CDR3 bases: TGTGCCAGCAGCTTAGTCTCAGGGTATGGCATTCAGTACTTC.

The chain links TRBV19 to TRBJ2-7; D may be TRBD1 (6 bases). CDR3 size: 13 residues. Looked up from germline, CDR1 is LNHDA and CDR2 is SQIVND (reference sequence). The V gene lost 3 bases and the J gene lost 5 bases, with 11 bases spanning the gap. In DNA, the CDR3 is TGTGCCAGTAGTATGAACAGGGCCAACGAGCAGTACTTC. Translating gives CASSMNRANEQYF.

This clone was observed once. CDR3 amino acids: CASSYKPYEQYF. CDR3 DNA sequence: TGTGCCAGCAGTTACAAACCCTACGAGCAGTACTTC. V gene TRBV28 combines with J gene TRBJ2-7; D unclear. CDR1 is MDHEN and CDR2 is SYDVKM in the germline V gene. V dropped 4 bases and J dropped 2 bases, with 6 bases sitting between them. There are 12 residues in the CDR3.

V is TRBV3-1 (or the pseudogene TRBV3-2) and J is TRBJ1-6; D perhaps matches TRBD1 (5 bases). CDR3 length equals 13 residues. The germline V gene encodes CDR1 LGHDT and CDR2 YNNKEL (reference sequence). The V and J ends lost 3 bases and 10 bases respectively, with 10 bases between them. The chain's CDR3 is CASSQTVFSPLHF. In DNA, the CDR3 is TGTGCCAGCAGCCAGACAGTTTTCTCACCCCTCCACTTT.

The rearrangement uses TRBV3-1 (or the pseudogene TRBV3-2) and TRBJ2-1; 8 bases align to TRBD2. After removal of 0 bases from V and 12 bases from J, the junction contained 7 bases not matched to a gene. This CDR3 comprises 14 residues. In germline, CDR1 is LGHDT, CDR2 YNNKEL (reference sequence). CDR3 DNA: TGTGCCAGCAGCCAAGATGTCCTAGCGGGTAGGCAGTTCTTC. This translates into CASSQDVLAGRQFF.

V gene TRBV29-1 combines with J gene TRBJ2-3; weak D call: TRBD2 (5 bases). Trimming pared 5 bases from V and 4 bases from J, leaving 10 bases between. This CDR3 is built from 12 residues. CDR1 is SQVTM and CDR2 is ANQGSEA in the germline V gene. DNA of the CDR3: TGCAGCGTTACCACTAGTGCAGATACGCAGTATTTT. Its translation is CSVTTSADTQYF.

This chain links TRBV5-8 with TRBJ2-1; 8 bases align to TRBD1. V was pared by 4 bases and J by 7 bases, with 25 bases of the junction left unmatched. CDR3 length equals 20 residues. Germline lookup yields CDR1 SGHTS and CDR2 YDEGEE. Here the CDR3 DNA reads TGTGCCAGCAGCCTGGATCGGACACAGGGGGTTATAAAGTTTAGGAATGAGCAGTTCTTC. Protein product: CASSLDRTQGVIKFRNEQFF.

This clone is a singleton in its sample. This chain uses TRBV12-3 or TRBV12-4 with TRBJ1-1; maybe TRBD1 (5 bases). This CDR3 has 13 amino acids. Trimming cost V 7 bases and J 4 bases, with 13 bases left between them. The CDR3 loop is CASTQGAFTEAFF. The CDR3 bases are TGTGCCAGCACTCAGGGCGCTTTCACTGAAGCTTTCTTT.

This chain joins TRBV6-2 or TRBV6-3 and TRBJ2-7, with 12 bases identical to TRBD2. This CDR3 has 16 amino acids. V trimming: 0 bases; J trimming: 6 bases; junction bases outside the gene matches: 6. Germline V lookup: CDR1 MNHEY, CDR2 SVGEGT. CDR3 in DNA: TGTGCCAGCAGTTACTCATTAGGACTAGCGGGAATCGAGCAGTACTTC. It encodes CASSYSLGLAGIEQYF.

The genes are TRBV2 and TRBJ1-5, with 8 nucleotides matching TRBD1. Per germline, CDR1 SNHLY and CDR2 FYNNEI. Trimming took 6 bases from V and 1 from J; bases not matched to a gene: 2. The CDR3 is 14 residues long. The DNA for the CDR3 is TGTGCCAGCAGACAGGGGGGAAGCAATCAGCCCCAGCATTTT. Its protein is CASRQGGSNQPQHF.

This chain joins TRBV7-3 and TRBJ1-1; D remains ambiguous. Looked up from germline, CDR1 is SGHTA and CDR2 is FQGTGA. The CDR3 runs to 15 residues. V was pared by 1 base and J by 0 bases, with 9 bases between. In nucleotides, the CDR3 is TGTGCCAGCAGCTTAATGGCAGAAATGAACACTGAAGCTTTCTTT. This encodes CASSLMAEMNTEAFF. The full variable domain, rest sourced from reference TRBV7-3 and TRBJ1-1, is GAGVSQTPSNKVTEKGKYVELRCDPISGHTALYWYRQSLGQGPEFLIYFQGTGAADDSGLPNDRFFAVRPEGSVSTLKIQRTERGDSAVYLCASSLMAEMNTEAFFGQGTRLTVV.

The chain links TRBV7-9 to TRBJ1-1; D perhaps matches TRBD1 (5 bases). CDR3 length equals 13 residues. Germline V gene data show CDR1 as SEHNR and CDR2 as FQNEAQ (reference sequence). V lost 2 bases, J lost 11 bases, and 15 bases lay in between. DNA for the CDR3: TGTGCCAGCAGCTTAATACGCAGGGAAGGCGCTTTCTTT. Translating it yields CASSLIRREGAFF.

V gene TRBV30 combines with J gene TRBJ2-3; TRBD2 matches 14 bases. V was clipped by 8 bases and J by 7 bases; unmatched bases: 8. Germline V gives CDR1 GTSNPN, CDR2 SVGIG (reference sequence). The CDR3 runs to 14 residues. As DNA, the CDR3 is TGTGCCGGTGGGACTAGCGGGAGCCCAAATACGCAGTATTTT. This translates into CAGGTSGSPNTQYF.

The table lists this clone with a count of one. The J gene is TRBJ2-2, the V gene TRBV18, with unresolved D. V was cut by 1 base and J by 1 base, with 7 bases left in between. The CDR3 sequence is 15 residues long. Germline values: CDR1 KGHSH, CDR2 LQKENI. CDR3 coding DNA: TGTGCCAGCTCACCACGAGGCAGGAACACCGGGGAGCTGTTTTTT. Its translation: CASSPRGRNTGELFF.

This clone was counted only a few times. The V gene is TRBV9, the J gene TRBJ1-2; 8 nucleotides agree with TRBD1. This CDR3 is 15 amino acids long. Trimming took 4 bases from V and 3 from J; bases not matched to a gene: 8. Germline V lookup: CDR1 SGDLS, CDR2 YYNGEE. CDR3 coding DNA: TGTGCCAGCAGCCCCTACGGGACAGGAGACTATGGCTACACCTTC. Protein product: CASSPYGTGDYGYTF.

The chain uses TRBV6-1 and TRBJ2-5, with 9 bases fitting TRBD2. The germline V gene has CDR1 MNHNS and CDR2 SASEGT. After removal of 3 bases from V and 4 bases from J, the junction contained 6 bases not matched to a gene. The length of the CDR3 is 15 residues. CDR3 residues: CASSDRGGARETQYF. In DNA, the CDR3 is TGTGCCAGCAGTGATCGCGGGGGGGCCAGAGAGACCCAGTACTTC.